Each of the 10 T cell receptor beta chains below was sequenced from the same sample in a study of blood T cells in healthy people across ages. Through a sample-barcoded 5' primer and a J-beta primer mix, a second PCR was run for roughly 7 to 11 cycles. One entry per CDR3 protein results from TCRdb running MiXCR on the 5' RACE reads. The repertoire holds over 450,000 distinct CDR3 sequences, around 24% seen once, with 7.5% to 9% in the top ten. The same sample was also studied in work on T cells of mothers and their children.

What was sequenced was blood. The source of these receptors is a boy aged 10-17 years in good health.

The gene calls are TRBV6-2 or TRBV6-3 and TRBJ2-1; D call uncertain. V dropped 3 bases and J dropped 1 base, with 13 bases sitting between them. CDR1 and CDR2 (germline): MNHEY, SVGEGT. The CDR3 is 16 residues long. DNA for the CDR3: TGTGCCAGCAGTTATCGGGTCGGCTTTTCCTACAATGAGCAGTTCTTC. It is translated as CASSYRVGFSYNEQFF.

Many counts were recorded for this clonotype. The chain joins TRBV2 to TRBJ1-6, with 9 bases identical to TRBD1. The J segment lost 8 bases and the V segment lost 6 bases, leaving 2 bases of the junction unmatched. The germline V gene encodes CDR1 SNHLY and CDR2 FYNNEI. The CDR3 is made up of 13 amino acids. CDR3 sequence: CASRGDRDSPLHF. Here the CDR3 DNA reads TGTGCCAGCAGGGGGGACAGGGATTCACCCCTCCACTTT.

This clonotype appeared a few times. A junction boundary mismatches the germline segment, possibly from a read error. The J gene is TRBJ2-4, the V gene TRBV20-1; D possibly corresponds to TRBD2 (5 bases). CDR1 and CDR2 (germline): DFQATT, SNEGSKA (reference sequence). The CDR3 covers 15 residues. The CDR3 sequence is CSARAGGEVENIQYF. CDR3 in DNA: TGCAGCGCTAGGGCGGGTGGAGAGGTAGAAAACATTCAGTACTTC.

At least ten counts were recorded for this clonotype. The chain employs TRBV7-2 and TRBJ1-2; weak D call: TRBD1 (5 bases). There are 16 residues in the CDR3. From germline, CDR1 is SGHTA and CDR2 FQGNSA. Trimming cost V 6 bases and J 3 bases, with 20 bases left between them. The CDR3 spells CASRPTPPGVDYGYTF. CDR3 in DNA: TGTGCCAGCAGACCGACCCCACCGGGGGTCGACTATGGCTACACCTTC.

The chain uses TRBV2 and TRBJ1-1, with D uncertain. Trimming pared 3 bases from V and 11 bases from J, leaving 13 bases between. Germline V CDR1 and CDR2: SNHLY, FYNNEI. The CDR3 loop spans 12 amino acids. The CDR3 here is CASSDPARIAFF. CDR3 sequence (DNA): TGTGCCAGCAGTGATCCGGCCCGAATCGCTTTCTTT.

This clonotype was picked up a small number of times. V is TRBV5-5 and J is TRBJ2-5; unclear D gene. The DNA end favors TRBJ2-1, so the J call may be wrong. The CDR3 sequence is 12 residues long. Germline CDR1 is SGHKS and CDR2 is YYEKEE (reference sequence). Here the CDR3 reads CASSFLENEQFF. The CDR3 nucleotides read TGTGCCAGCAGCTTCTTAGAGAATGAGCAGTTCTTC.

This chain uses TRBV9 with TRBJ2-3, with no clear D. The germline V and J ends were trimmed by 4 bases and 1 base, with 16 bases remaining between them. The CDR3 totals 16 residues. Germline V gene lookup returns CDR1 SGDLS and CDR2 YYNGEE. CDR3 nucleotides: TGTGCCAGCAGCCTCCGGGCCCACGGTGGCACAGATACGCAGTATTTT. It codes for CASSLRAHGGTDTQYF.

The CDR3 spells CASSLMNSNQPQHF. CDR3 DNA: TGTGCCAGCAGTTTAATGAATAGCAATCAGCCCCAGCATTTT. V is TRBV27 and J is TRBJ1-5; D gene unclear. The germline V gene has CDR1 MNHEY and CDR2 SMNVEV (reference sequence). V was clipped by 2 bases and J by 0 bases, with 5 bases between them. This CDR3 comprises 14 residues.

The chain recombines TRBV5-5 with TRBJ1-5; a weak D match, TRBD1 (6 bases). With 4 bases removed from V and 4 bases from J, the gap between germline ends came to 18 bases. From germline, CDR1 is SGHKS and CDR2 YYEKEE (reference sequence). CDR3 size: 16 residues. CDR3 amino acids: CASSDLTTGWNQPQHF. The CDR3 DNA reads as TGTGCCAGCAGCGACCTGACAACAGGGTGGAATCAGCCCCAGCATTTT.

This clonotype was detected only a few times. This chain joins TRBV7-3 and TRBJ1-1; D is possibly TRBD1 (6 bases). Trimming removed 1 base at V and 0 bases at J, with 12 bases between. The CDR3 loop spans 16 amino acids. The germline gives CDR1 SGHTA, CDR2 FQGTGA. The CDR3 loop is CASSLRGAGLNTEAFF. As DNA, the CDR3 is TGTGCCAGCAGCTTAAGGGGGGCAGGACTGAACACTGAAGCTTTCTTT.